This TCR beta chain was sequenced during a study of identical twins. Study-level results: Conclusions were drawn cross-sectionally by statistical analysis, without following the same donors. Out-of-frame beta chain sequences displayed weaker excess sharing between twins. Fewer insertions were carried by abundant cord blood beta clonotypes, but none was seen in memory repertoires.

This CDR3 region has 16 residues. After removal of 6 bases from V and 3 bases from J, the junction contained 10 bases not matched to a gene. Germline values: CDR1 MNHEY, CDR2 SMNVEV (reference sequence). One entry per CDR3 protein results from TCRdb running MiXCR on the 5' RACE reads. Of about 700,000 distinct CDR3 sequences in the sample, approximately 9% were seen once. This clonotype appeared a few times. Its target is unknown. This same sample was also part of a study on yellow fever vaccine responses in identical twins.

The origin of this receptor is a woman in her late teens or twenties in good health. Sequenced material: PBMCs. The chain combines TRBV27 with TRBJ2-7; TRBD1 matches 11 bases. CDR3 nucleotides: TGTGCCAGCAGGACCCTCGGGACAGGGGGGGACTACGAGCAGTACTTC. This gives the protein CASRTLGTGGDYEQYF.